The clone carrying this TCR beta chain was counted only a few times. Its antigen is still unknown. Following RNA extraction, reverse transcription yielded cDNA that acted as the sequencing template. Using immunoSEQ multiplex PCR, the repertoire was profiled, and TCRdb retains in-frame clones only, with some absent. Found here are 80,000 to 100,000 clones, roughly 40% of them singletons; the top ten hold roughly a sixth. This entry comes from a study of CD8+ T cells in alopecia areata. Study-wide findings and caveats: Links between baseline CD8+ expansion and response need larger treated cohorts. Both scalp clonality and the expanded CD8+ clones among the top 100 showed a significant decrease with tofacitinib.

The treatment was: oral pan-JAK inhibitor, 5-10 mg twice daily. The material was CD8+ T cells sorted from blood, obtained at week 24, from a patient treated with tofacitinib. This TCR was recovered from a human donor with alopecia areata.

The CDR3, as DNA: TGTGCCAGCAGTTTATCGACAGGGGGTGTCACTGAAGCTTTCTTT. Its translation: CASSLSTGGVTEAFF. The V and J genes are TRBV27 and TRBJ1-1; TRBD1 agrees at 9 bases. The germline V gene encodes CDR1 MNHEY and CDR2 SMNVEV (reference sequence). This CDR3 spans 15 amino acids. V shed 0 bases, J shed 4 bases, and the junction held 3 bases outside the gene matches.